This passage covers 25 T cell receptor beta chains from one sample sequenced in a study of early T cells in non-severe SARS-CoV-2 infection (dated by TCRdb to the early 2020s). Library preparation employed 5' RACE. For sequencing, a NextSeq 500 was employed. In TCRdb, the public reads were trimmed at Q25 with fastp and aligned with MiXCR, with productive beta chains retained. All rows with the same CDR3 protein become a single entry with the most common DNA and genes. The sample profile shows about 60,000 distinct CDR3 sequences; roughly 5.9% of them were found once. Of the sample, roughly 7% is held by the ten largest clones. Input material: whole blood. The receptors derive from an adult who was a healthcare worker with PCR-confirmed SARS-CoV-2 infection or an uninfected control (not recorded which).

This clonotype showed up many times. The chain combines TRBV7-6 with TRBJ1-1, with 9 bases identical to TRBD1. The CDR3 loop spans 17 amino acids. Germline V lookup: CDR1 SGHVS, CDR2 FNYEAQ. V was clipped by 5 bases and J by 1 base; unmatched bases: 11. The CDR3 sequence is CASSVGQGLSGNTEAFF. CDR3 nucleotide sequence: TGTGCCAGCAGCGTCGGACAGGGGTTAAGTGGGAACACTGAAGCTTTCTTT.

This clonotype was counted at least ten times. The CDR3 here is CSAEKGGKETQYF. The CDR3, as DNA: TGCAGTGCGGAAAAGGGGGGGAAAGAGACCCAGTACTTC. This chain connects TRBV20-1 to TRBJ2-5, with D perhaps TRBD2 (7 bases). CDR1 is DFQATT, CDR2 SNEGSKA, per germline (reference sequence). V was trimmed by 6 bases and J by 3 bases, leaving 14 bases between them. This CDR3 spans 13 amino acids.

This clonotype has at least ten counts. The CDR3 region has the DNA TGTGCCAGTAGTCTCCGGACAGGAGCGAACACCGGGGAGCTGTTTTTT. This codes for CASSLRTGANTGELFF. The chain employs TRBV19 and TRBJ2-2; 7 bases match TRBD1. This CDR3 spans 16 amino acids. Trimming took 5 bases from V and 0 from J; bases not matched to a gene: 6. CDR1 is LNHDA, CDR2 SQIVND, per germline (reference sequence). Supplemented by reference TRBV19 and TRBJ2-2, the full variable domain reads DGGITQSPKYLFRKEGQNVTLSCEQNLNHDAMYWYRQDPGQGLRLIYYSQIVNDFQKGDIAEGYSVSREKKESFPLTVTSAQKNPTAFYLCASSLRTGANTGELFFGEGSRLTVL.

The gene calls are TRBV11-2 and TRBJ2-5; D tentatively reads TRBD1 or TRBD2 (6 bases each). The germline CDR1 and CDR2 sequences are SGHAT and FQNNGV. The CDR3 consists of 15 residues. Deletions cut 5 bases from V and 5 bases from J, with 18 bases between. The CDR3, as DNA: TGTGCCAGCAGCCCTCCCGGGGGCCGCGGGGAGACCCAGTACTTC. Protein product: CASSPPGGRGETQYF.

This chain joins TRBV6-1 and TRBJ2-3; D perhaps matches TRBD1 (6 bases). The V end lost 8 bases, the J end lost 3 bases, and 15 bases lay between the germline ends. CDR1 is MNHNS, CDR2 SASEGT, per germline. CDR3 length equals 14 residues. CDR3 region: CASRRGGTTDTQYF. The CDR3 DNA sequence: TGTGCCAGCCGCCGGGGTGGGACAACAGATACGCAGTATTTT.

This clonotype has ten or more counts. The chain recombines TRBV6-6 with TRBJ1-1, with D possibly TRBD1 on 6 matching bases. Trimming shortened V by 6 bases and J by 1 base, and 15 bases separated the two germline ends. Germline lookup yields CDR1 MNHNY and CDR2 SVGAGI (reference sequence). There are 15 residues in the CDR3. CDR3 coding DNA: TGTGCCAGCAGCGATTGGGGGGCTTCGAACACTGAAGCTTTCTTT. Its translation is CASSDWGASNTEAFF.

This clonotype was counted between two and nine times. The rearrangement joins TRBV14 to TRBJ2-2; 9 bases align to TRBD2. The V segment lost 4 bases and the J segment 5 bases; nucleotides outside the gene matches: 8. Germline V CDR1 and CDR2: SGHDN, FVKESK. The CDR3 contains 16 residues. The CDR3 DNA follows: TGTGCCAGCAGCCTAAGGCGCGGGAGGGATACCGGGGAGCTGTTTTTT. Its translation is CASSLRRGRDTGELFF.

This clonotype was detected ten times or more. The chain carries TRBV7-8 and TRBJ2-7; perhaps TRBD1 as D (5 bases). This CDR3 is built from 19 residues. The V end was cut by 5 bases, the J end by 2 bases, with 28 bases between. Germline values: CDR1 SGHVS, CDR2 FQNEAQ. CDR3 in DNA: TGTGCCAGCAGCCATCCAATGGGTAAAGACAGACCCCTTACCTACGAGCAGTACTTC. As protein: CASSHPMGKDRPLTYEQYF.

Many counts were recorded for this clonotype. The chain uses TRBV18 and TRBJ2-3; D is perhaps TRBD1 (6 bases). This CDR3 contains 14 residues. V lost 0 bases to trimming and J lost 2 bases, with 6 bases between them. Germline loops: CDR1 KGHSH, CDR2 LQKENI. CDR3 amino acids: CASSPPGATDTQYF. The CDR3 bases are TGTGCCAGCTCACCACCGGGGGCCACAGATACGCAGTATTTT.

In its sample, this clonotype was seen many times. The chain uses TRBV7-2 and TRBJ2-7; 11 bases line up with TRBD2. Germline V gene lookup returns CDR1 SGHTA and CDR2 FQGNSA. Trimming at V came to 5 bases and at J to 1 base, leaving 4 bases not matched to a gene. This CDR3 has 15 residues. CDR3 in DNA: TGTGCCAGCAGCCCGGGACTAGCGGCTTCCTACGAGCAGTACTTC. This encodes CASSPGLAASYEQYF.

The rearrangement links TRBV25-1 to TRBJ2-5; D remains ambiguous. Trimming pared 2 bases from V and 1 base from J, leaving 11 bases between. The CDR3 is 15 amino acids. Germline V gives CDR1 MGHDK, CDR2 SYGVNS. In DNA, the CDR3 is TGTGCCAGCAGTGAACCGGTCGGGCCCCAAGAGACCCAGTACTTC. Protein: CASSEPVGPQETQYF. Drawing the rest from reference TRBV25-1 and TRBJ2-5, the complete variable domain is EADIYQTPRYLVIGTGKKITLECSQTMGHDKMYWYQQDPGMELHLIHYSYGVNSTEKGDLSSESTVSRIRTEHFPLTLESARPSHTSQYLCASSEPVGPQETQYFGPGTRLLVL.

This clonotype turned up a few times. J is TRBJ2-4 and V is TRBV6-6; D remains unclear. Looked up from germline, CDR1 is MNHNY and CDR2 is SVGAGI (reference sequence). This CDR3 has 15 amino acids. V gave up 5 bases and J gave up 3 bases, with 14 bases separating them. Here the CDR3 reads CASSPLDGYKNIQYF. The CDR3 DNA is TGTGCCAGCAGTCCCCTAGACGGGTACAAAAACATTCAGTACTTC.

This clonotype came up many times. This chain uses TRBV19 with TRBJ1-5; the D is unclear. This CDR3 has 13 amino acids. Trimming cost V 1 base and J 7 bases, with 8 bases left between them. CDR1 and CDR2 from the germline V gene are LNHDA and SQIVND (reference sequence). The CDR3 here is CASSIAHQQPQHF. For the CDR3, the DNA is TGTGCCAGTAGTATAGCCCACCAGCAGCCCCAGCATTTT. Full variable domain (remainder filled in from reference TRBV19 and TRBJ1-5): DGGITQSPKYLFRKEGQNVTLSCEQNLNHDAMYWYRQDPGQGLRLIYYSQIVNDFQKGDIAEGYSVSREKKESFPLTVTSAQKNPTAFYLCASSIAHQQPQHFGDGTRLSIL.

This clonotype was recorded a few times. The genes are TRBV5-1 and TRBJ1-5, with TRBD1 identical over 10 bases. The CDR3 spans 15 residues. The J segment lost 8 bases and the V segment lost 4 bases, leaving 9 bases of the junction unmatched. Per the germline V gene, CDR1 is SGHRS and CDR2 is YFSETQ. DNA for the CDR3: TGCGCCAGCAGCGCGACAGGGGGCCGTAAGGAGCCCCAGCATTTT. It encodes CASSATGGRKEPQHF.

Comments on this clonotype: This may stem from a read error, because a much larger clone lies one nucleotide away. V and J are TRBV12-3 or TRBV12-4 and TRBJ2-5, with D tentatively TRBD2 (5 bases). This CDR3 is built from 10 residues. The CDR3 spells CTSGQETQYF. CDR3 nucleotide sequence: TGTACCAGCGGTCAAGAGACCCAGTACTTC.

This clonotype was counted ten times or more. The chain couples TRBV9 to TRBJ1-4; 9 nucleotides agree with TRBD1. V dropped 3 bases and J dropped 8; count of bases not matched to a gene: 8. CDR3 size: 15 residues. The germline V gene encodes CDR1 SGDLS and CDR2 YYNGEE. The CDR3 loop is CASSATGTGREKLFF. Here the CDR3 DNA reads TGTGCCAGCAGCGCGACCGGGACAGGGAGGGAAAAACTGTTTTTT.

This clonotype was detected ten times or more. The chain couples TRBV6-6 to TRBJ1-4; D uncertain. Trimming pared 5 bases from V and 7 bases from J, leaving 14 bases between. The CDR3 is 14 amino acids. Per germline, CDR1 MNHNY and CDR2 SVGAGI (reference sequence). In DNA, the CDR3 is TGTGCCAGCAGTCCCCGGTTAATCGGTGAAAAACTGTTTTTT. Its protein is CASSPRLIGEKLFF.

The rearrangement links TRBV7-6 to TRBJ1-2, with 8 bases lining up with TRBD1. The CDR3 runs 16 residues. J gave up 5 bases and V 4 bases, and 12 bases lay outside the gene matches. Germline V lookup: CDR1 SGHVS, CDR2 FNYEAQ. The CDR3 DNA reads TGTGCCAGCAGCTCCACCCGACAGGGGATAGAGTATGGCTACACCTTC. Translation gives CASSSTRQGIEYGYTF. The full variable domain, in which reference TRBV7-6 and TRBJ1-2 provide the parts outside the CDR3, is GAGVSQSPRYKVTKRGQDVALRCDPISGHVSLYWYRQALGQGPEFLTYFNYEAQQDKSGLPNDRFSAERPEGSISTLTIQRTEQRDSAMYRCASSSTRQGIEYGYTFGSGTRLTVV.

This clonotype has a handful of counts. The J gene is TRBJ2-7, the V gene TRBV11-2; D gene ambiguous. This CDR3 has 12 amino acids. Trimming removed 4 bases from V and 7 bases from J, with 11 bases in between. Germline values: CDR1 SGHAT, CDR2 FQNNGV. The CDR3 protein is CASSSVLGEQYF. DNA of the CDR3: TGTGCCAGCAGCTCCGTTTTGGGGGAGCAGTACTTC.

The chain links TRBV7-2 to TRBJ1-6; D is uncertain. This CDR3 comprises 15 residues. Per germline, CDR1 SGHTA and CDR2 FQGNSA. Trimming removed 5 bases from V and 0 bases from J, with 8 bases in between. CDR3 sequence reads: CASSRVPSYNSPLHF. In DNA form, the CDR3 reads TGTGCCAGCAGCCGAGTCCCCTCCTATAATTCACCCCTCCACTTT.

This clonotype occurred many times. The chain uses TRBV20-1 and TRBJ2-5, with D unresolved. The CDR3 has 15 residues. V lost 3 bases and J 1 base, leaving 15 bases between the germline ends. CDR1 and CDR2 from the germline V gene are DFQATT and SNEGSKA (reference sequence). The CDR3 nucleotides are TGCAGTGCTAGCGGATATAGGGCCGTCCAAGAGACCCAGTACTTC. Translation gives CSASGYRAVQETQYF.

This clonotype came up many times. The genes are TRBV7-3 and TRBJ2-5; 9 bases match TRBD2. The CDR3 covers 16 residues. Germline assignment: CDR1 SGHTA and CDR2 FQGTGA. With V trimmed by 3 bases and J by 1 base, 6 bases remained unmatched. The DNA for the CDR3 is TGTGCCAGCAGCTTTTCGGCGGGGGGGCTCCAAGAGACCCAGTACTTC. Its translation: CASSFSAGGLQETQYF.

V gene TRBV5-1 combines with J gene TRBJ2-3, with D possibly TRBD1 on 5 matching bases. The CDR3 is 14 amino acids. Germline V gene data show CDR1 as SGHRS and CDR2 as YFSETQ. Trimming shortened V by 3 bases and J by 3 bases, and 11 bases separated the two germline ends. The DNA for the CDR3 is TGCGCCAGCAGCTGGCAGGGCCAGACAGATACGCAGTATTTT. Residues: CASSWQGQTDTQYF.

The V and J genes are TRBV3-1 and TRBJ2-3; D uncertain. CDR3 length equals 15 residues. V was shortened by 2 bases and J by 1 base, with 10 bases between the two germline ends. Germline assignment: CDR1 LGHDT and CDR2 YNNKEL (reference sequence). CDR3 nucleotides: TGTGCCAGCAGCCAAAGGAAGGGCCGCACAGATACGCAGTATTTT. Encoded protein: CASSQRKGRTDTQYF.

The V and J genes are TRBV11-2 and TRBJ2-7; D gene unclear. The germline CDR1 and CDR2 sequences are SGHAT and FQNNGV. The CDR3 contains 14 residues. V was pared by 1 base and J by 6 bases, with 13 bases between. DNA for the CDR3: TGTGCCAGCAGCTTAGGAGCTTCAGTGAGCGAGCAGTACTTC. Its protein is CASSLGASVSEQYF.